This T cell receptor beta chain was identified during a study of cytomegalovirus exposure and HLA in healthy donors. Both 60 Vbeta primers and 13 Jbeta primers went into the PCR. Data came from immunoSEQ multiplex PCR; TCRdb stores just in-frame clones and leaves some out. The table has roughly 63,000 clones, roughly 74% seen once. Germline lookup yields CDR1 SSHAT and CDR2 FNYEAQ (reference sequence). The CDR3 loop spans 14 amino acids. The ends were cut back, 1 base at V and 2 bases at J, with 7 bases in the middle. This TCR derives from a woman aged 40 to 50 in good health and CMV-seropositive. Sequenced sample: PBMCs. The genes are TRBV7-7 and TRBJ2-3, with unresolved D. As DNA, the CDR3 is TGTGCCAGCAGCTTAGACTATAACACAGATACGCAGTATTTT. Amino acid sequence: CASSLDYNTDTQYF.